The sequence of this TCR beta chain was determined in a study of early T cells in non-severe SARS-CoV-2 infection. Background on the study: Sequenced bulk RNA came from whole blood that was unsorted, and chains were unpaired.

Details on this clonotype: Its antigen is unknown.

The study, taken as a whole, reports: Clonotype matching in VDJdb favored anti-spike CD8 responses and did not capture private and CD4 specificities.

TCRdb recomputed calls from the 5' RACE reads with MiXCR, one row per CDR3 protein. The sample records 68,000 or so distinct CDR3 sequences, 9% to 15% being singletons. This CDR3 is 14 amino acids long. The ends were cut back, 5 bases at V and 1 base at J, with 15 bases in the middle. Germline loops: CDR1 DFQATT, CDR2 SNEGSKA (reference sequence). This rearrangement joins TRBV20-1 to TRBJ2-7, with D tentatively TRBD1 or TRBD2 (5 bases each). The receptor's source is an adult who was a healthcare worker with PCR-confirmed SARS-CoV-2 infection or an uninfected control (not recorded which). What was sequenced was whole blood. The CDR3 protein is CSAPRDGFSYEQYF. The DNA for the CDR3 is TGCAGTGCTCCTCGGGACGGTTTTTCCTACGAGCAGTACTTC.